This T cell receptor (beta chain) was sequenced during a study of blood T cell repertoires in COVID-19. The CDR3 sequence is 12 residues long. Between the trimmed V and J ends, which lost 8 bases and 5 bases, there was a span of 12 bases. Per the original methods: Estimation of nucleated cell counts relied on the amplification of reference gene primers. The data were produced by immunoSEQ multiplex PCR, yet TCRdb's version contains in-frame clones alone and is incomplete. The D gene and trimming were derived from the DNA, and the V and J assignments and clone size from that table. This table holds approximately 330,000 clones, just under 90% found once.

The source is a woman in her 30s who had recovered from COVID-19. V is TRBV12-3 or TRBV12-4 and J is TRBJ1-1; D is unresolved. The sequenced material came from PBMCs or T cells enriched from blood (not recorded which). The CDR3 DNA reads TGTGCCAGCTCTCCGGGTGCGACTGAAGCTTTCTTT. Protein sequence: CASSPGATEAFF.